Below, 19 T cell receptor beta chains from the same sample are listed, as sequenced in a study of blood T cell repertoires in COVID-19 (dated by TCRdb to 2020 to 2022). Preparation of the library involved the immunoSEQ multiplex PCR assay. Held by TCRdb, this immuneACCESS table contains in-frame sequences only and omits some clones. Under half of the omission traces to an unresolved V gene where checked; the cause of the rest is unknown. The sample yields over 200,000 clones; over 70% were counted once. Of the sample, approximately 8.7% is held by the ten largest clones. Sequencing was performed on peripheral blood. Every receptor here comes from a woman aged 80 or over with acute or convalescent COVID-19.

CDR3 loop: CASSIMPGDGTGELFF. In nucleotides, the CDR3 is TGTGCCAGTAGTATAATGCCAGGGGATGGCACCGGGGAGCTGTTTTTT. The chain links TRBV19 to TRBJ2-2; possibly TRBD1 for D (6 bases). The CDR3 has 16 amino acids. V was trimmed by 2 bases and J by 4 bases, leaving 14 bases between them. Germline V gives CDR1 LNHDA, CDR2 SQIVND (reference sequence).

This chain uses TRBV6-5 with TRBJ2-7, with D maybe TRBD2 (5 bases). Trimming pared 0 bases from V and 7 bases from J, leaving 10 bases between. Germline CDR1 reads MNHEY; CDR2 reads SVGAGI. The CDR3 covers 13 residues. CDR3 protein: CASSYSIGEEQYF. Here the CDR3 DNA reads TGTGCCAGCAGTTACTCGATCGGGGAAGAGCAGTACTTC.

The chain joins TRBV29-1 to TRBJ2-3; D is perhaps TRBD2 (6 bases). The germline gives CDR1 SQVTM, CDR2 ANQGSEA. Trimming left V 3 bases short and J 9 bases short, with 10 bases between. The CDR3 is made up of 11 amino acids. The CDR3 nucleotides read TGCAGCGTTGATAGGCGGGACACGCAGTATTTT. It translates to CSVDRRDTQYF.

This clone has a single count. The chain joins TRBV5-1 to TRBJ2-1; D uncertain. The CDR3 spans 12 residues. The germline V gene encodes CDR1 SGHRS and CDR2 YFSETQ. Trimming pared 4 bases from V and 5 bases from J, leaving 7 bases between. The CDR3 nucleotides read TGCGCCAGCAGCCTAACCAACAATGAGCAGTTCTTC. It specifies CASSLTNNEQFF.

This chain joins TRBV6-4 and TRBJ2-6, with D possibly matching TRBD2 (5 bases). CDR1 MRHNA and CDR2 SNTAGT come from the germline V gene. This CDR3 has 14 residues. The V end lost 3 bases, the J end lost 2 bases, and 5 bases lay between the germline ends. CDR3 residues: CASSEAAGANVLTF. The CDR3 DNA reads TGTGCCAGCAGTGAAGCGGCTGGGGCCAACGTCCTGACTTTC.

V is TRBV6-5 and J is TRBJ2-5; D may be TRBD2 (6 bases). The CDR3 consists of 13 residues. Trimming stripped 7 bases from V and 3 bases from J, with 12 bases between. The V gene's germline CDR1 is MNHEY and CDR2 SVGAGI. As DNA, the CDR3 is TGTGCCAGCACTCAAGGCGGGAAAGAGACCCAGTACTTC. Its translation is CASTQGGKETQYF.

The V and J genes are TRBV5-1 and TRBJ2-7; TRBD2 agrees at 10 bases. Germline assignment: CDR1 SGHRS and CDR2 YFSETQ. V shed 0 bases and J 0 bases; nucleotides not matched to a gene: 0. This CDR3 is 15 amino acids long. CDR3 in DNA: TGCGCCAGCAGCTTGGCTAGCGGGGGCTCCTACGAGCAGTACTTC. This codes for CASSLASGGSYEQYF.

V usage is TRBV29-1 and J usage is TRBJ2-5; 7 bases match TRBD1. The CDR3 is 12 residues long. The junction had 4 bases not matched to a gene; V was cut back by 4 bases and J by 5 bases. The germline V gene encodes CDR1 SQVTM and CDR2 ANQGSEA. The CDR3 DNA reads as TGCAGCGTTGCTGACAGGGCGGAGACCCAGTACTTC. Encoded protein: CSVADRAETQYF.

This clone was seen a single time. This rearrangement joins TRBV11-3 to TRBJ1-6; 8 nucleotides align to TRBD1. Trimming cost V 6 bases and J 10 bases; bases outside gene matches: 5. Germline values: CDR1 SGHNT, CDR2 YENEEA. The CDR3 loop spans 13 amino acids. CDR3 protein: CASSRTGNSPLHF. CDR3 bases: TGTGCCAGCAGTCGGACAGGGAACTCACCCCTCCACTTT.

A few counts support this clone. V is TRBV9 and J is TRBJ1-1; D might be TRBD1 (6 bases). This CDR3 region has 14 residues. V lost 4 bases and J lost 7, with 17 bases in between. Per germline, CDR1 SGDLS and CDR2 YYNGEE. The CDR3 region is CASSSRGGFGEAFF. As DNA, the CDR3 is TGTGCCAGCAGCTCCCGAGGGGGTTTTGGTGAAGCTTTCTTT.

J is TRBJ2-7 and V is TRBV4-1; a possible D gene is TRBD1 (5 bases). The CDR3 loop spans 15 amino acids. Trimming removed 0 bases at V and 4 bases at J, with 13 bases between. Germline V gives CDR1 MGHRA, CDR2 YSYEKL. The CDR3 coding sequence is TGCGCCAGCAGCCAAGATCGAACCAGGGTTTACGAGCAGTACTTC. Protein: CASSQDRTRVYEQYF.

The V call is TRBV28, the J call TRBJ2-3; the match to TRBD2 covers 9 bases. The germline CDR1 and CDR2 sequences are MDHEN and SYDVKM. J gave up 1 base and V 5 bases, and 7 bases lay outside the gene matches. The CDR3 spans 16 residues. CDR3 sequence reads: CASSPTRTSGTDTQYF. DNA of the CDR3: TGTGCCAGCAGTCCGACGCGGACTAGCGGCACAGATACGCAGTATTTT.

The rearrangement uses TRBV29-1 and TRBJ2-5, with a weak D call TRBD1 (6 bases). CDR1 and CDR2 (germline): SQVTM, ANQGSEA. This CDR3 region has 13 residues. V lost 1 base and J lost 9, with 15 bases in between. The CDR3 region is CSVEGQVRVPQYF. The CDR3 DNA sequence: TGCAGCGTTGAAGGACAGGTCAGGGTGCCCCAGTACTTC.

The V gene is TRBV4-2, the J gene TRBJ2-1; 10 bases are a match to TRBD2. Germline lookup yields CDR1 LGHNA and CDR2 YNFKEQ. Losses at the gene ends were 1 base for V and 1 base for J; bases not matched to a gene: 4. This CDR3 is 17 amino acids long. CDR3 sequence: CASSQAIAGGSYNEQFF. The DNA for the CDR3 is TGTGCCAGCAGCCAAGCGATAGCGGGAGGTTCCTACAATGAGCAGTTCTTC.

This chain uses TRBV5-1 with TRBJ1-5, with D tentatively TRBD1 (5 bases). Germline values: CDR1 SGHRS, CDR2 YFSETQ. The V and J ends lost 0 bases and 3 bases respectively, with 13 bases between them. This CDR3 is 16 amino acids long. The DNA of the CDR3 is TGCGCCAGCAGCTTGGGCGGGGGGGGTTACAATCAGCCCCAGCATTTT. Amino acid sequence: CASSLGGGGYNQPQHF.

The chain has TRBV3-1 (or the pseudogene TRBV3-2) and TRBJ2-7, with 7 bases lining up with TRBD1. Germline assignment: CDR1 LGHDT and CDR2 YNNKEL (reference sequence). This CDR3 is 16 amino acids long. The trim removed 6 bases at V and 6 bases at J, leaving 17 bases unmatched. CDR3 bases: TGTGCCAGCAGTCGAGTAGCCGGGACAGTACCACCCGAGCAGTACTTC. Translated: CASSRVAGTVPPEQYF.

V usage is TRBV27 and J usage is TRBJ2-7; a weak D match, TRBD2 (5 bases). V was cut by 7 bases and J by 3 bases, with 10 bases left in between. This CDR3 spans 12 amino acids. Germline assignment: CDR1 MNHEY and CDR2 SMNVEV (reference sequence). The CDR3 DNA sequence: TGTGCCAGCAACCGCGCGGGCTACGAGCAGTACTTC. It specifies CASNRAGYEQYF.

The rearrangement links TRBV5-6 to TRBJ2-7; 9 positions match TRBD1. Germline CDR1 SGHDT, CDR2 YYEEEE. V trimming: 4 bases; J trimming: 7 bases; junction bases outside the gene matches: 9. The CDR3 is 14 amino acids. The CDR3 region has the DNA TGTGCCAGCAGCACGGGACAGGGAACGCGGGAGCAGTACTTC. Translating it yields CASSTGQGTREQYF.

In its sample, this clone was seen many times. This chain links TRBV21-1 with TRBJ2-4; the table's TRBD1 call for D was not verified on the DNA. TRBV21-1 is given as a pseudogene. The CDR3 is made up of 19 amino acids. The CDR3 spells CASSSLPNPGQGAKNIQYF. As DNA, the CDR3 is TGTGCCAGCAGCTCCCTTCCAAACCCGGGACAGGGGGCCAAAAACATTCAGTACTTC.